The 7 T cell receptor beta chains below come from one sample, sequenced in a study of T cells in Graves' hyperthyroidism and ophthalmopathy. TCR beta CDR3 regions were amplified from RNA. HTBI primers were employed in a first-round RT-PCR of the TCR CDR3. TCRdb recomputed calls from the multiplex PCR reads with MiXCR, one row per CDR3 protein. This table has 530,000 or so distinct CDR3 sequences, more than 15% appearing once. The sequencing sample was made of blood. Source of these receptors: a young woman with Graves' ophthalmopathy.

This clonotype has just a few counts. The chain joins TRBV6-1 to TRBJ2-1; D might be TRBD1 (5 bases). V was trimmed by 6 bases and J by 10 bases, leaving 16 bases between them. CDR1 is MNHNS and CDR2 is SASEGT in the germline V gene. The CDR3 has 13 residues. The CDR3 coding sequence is TGTGCCAGCAGATGGCCAGGGAATGAAGAGCAGTTCTTC. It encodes CASRWPGNEEQFF.

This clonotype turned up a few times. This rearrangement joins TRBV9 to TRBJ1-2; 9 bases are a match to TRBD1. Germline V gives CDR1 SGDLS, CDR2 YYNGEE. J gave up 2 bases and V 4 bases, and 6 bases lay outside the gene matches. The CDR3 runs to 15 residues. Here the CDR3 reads CASSQSGTGNYGYTF. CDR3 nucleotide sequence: TGTGCCAGCAGCCAATCCGGGACAGGGAACTATGGCTACACCTTC.

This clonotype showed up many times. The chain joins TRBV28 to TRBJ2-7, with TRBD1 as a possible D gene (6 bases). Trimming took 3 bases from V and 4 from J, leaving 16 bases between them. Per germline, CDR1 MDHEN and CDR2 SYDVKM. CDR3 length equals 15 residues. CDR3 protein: CASSLGQGPTYEQYF. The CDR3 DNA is TGTGCCAGCAGTTTGGGCCAGGGGCCAACTTACGAGCAGTACTTC.

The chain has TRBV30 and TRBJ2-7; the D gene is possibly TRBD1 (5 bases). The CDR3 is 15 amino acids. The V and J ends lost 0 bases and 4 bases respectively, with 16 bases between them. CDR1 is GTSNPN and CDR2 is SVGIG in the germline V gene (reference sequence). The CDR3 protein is CAWSVRRQPAYEQYF. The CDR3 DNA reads TGTGCCTGGAGTGTACGTAGACAGCCAGCTTACGAGCAGTACTTC.

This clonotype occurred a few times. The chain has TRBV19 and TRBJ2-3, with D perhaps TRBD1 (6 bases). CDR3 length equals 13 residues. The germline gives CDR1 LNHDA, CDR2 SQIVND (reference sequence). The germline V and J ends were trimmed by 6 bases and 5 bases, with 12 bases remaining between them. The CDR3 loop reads CASRPTGKDTQYF. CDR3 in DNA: TGTGCCAGTAGGCCCACAGGGAAAGATACGCAGTATTTT.

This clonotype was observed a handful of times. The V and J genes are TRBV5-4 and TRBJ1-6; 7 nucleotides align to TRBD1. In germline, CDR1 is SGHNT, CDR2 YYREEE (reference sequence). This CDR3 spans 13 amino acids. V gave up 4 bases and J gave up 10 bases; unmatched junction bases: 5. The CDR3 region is CASSGNRGSPLHF. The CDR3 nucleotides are TGTGCCAGCAGCGGGAACAGGGGATCACCCCTCCACTTT.

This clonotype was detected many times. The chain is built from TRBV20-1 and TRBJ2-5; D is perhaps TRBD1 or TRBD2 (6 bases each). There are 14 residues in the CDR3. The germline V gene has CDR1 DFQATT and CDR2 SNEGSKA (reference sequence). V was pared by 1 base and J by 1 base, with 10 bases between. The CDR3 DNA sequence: TGCAGTGCTAGAGGGGGGGCCCCCCAAGAGACCCAGTACTTC. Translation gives CSARGGAPQETQYF.